These 8 T cell receptor beta chains share one sample of origin, sequenced in a study of blood T cell repertoires in COVID-19. Using immunoSEQ multiplex PCR, the repertoire was profiled, and TCRdb retains in-frame clones only, with some absent. The sample records 150,000 or so clones, about 86% being singletons. Sequencing used peripheral blood. These receptors all come from a woman aged 55-75 years with acute or convalescent COVID-19.

This clone was seen once. Other DNA sequences within the sample encode an identical CDR3. This rearrangement joins TRBV18 to TRBJ2-5; 8 bases are shared with TRBD2. Germline V gene lookup returns CDR1 KGHSH and CDR2 LQKENI. V was pared by 3 bases and J by 2 bases, with 2 bases of the junction left unmatched. The CDR3 has 14 residues. This chain's CDR3 is CASSPRGGQETQYF. DNA of the CDR3: TGTGCCAGCTCACCCCGGGGGGGGCAAGAGACCCAGTACTTC.

The chain combines TRBV7-9 with TRBJ1-6, with TRBD1 matching 11 bases. This CDR3 is 17 amino acids long. V lost 2 bases and J lost 8; bases outside the gene matches: 8. CDR1 is SEHNR, CDR2 FQNEAQ, per germline (reference sequence). The CDR3 spells CASSLLFGQGAHSPLHF. DNA for the CDR3: TGTGCCAGCAGCTTATTGTTTGGACAGGGGGCTCATTCACCCCTCCACTTT. Supplemented by reference TRBV7-9 and TRBJ1-6, the full variable domain reads DTGVSQNPRHKITKRGQNVTFRCDPISEHNRLYWYRQTLGQGPEFLTYFQNEAQLEKSRLLSDRFSAERPKGSFSTLEIQRTEQGDSAMYLCASSLLFGQGAHSPLHFGNGTRLTVT.

The chain carries TRBV10-1 and TRBJ2-5; 8 positions match TRBD2. The V segment lost 5 bases and the J segment 3 bases; nucleotides outside the gene matches: 5. The CDR3 extends over 14 amino acids. Looked up from germline, CDR1 is WNHNN and CDR2 is SYGVQD (reference sequence). CDR3 bases: TGCGCCAGCAGTAGGGGACTAGATGAAGAGACCCAGTACTTC. It codes for CASSRGLDEETQYF.

The chain employs TRBV11-2 and TRBJ1-4, with a weak D call TRBD1 (5 bases). CDR3 length: 17 residues. V was clipped by 4 bases and J by 6 bases, with 21 bases between them. Germline CDR1 reads SGHAT; CDR2 reads FQNNGV. The CDR3 spells CASSSLGGPGPDEKLFF. The CDR3 bases are TGTGCCAGCAGCTCCCTCGGGGGTCCGGGACCCGATGAAAAACTGTTTTTT.

V is TRBV6-5 and J is TRBJ2-6; TRBD1 is a possible D gene (5 bases). This CDR3 is 15 amino acids long. Trimming shortened V by 6 bases and J by 1 base, and 10 bases separated the two germline ends. Germline assignment: CDR1 MNHEY and CDR2 SVGAGI. Here the CDR3 reads CASRIPGSGANVLTF. DNA of the CDR3: TGTGCCAGCAGAATCCCAGGGTCTGGGGCCAACGTCCTGACTTTC.

The chain has TRBV19 and TRBJ1-5, with D perhaps TRBD1 (6 bases). CDR3 length equals 16 residues. The germline V and J ends were trimmed by 1 base and 2 bases, with 12 bases remaining between them. The germline CDR1 and CDR2 sequences are LNHDA and SQIVND (reference sequence). In DNA, the CDR3 is TGTGCCAGTAGTATAGGCAGGGGCCGGGGCAATCAGCCCCAGCATTTT. As protein: CASSIGRGRGNQPQHF.

The V call is TRBV5-5, the J call TRBJ2-1, with D possibly TRBD2 on 5 matching bases. Trimming took off 4 bases at V and 8 bases at J, with 13 bases between the two ends. The CDR3 is made up of 13 amino acids. In germline, CDR1 is SGHKS, CDR2 YYEKEE (reference sequence). The CDR3, as DNA: TGTGCCAGCAGCCCCATGGCGCGGGATGAGCAGTTCTTC. Translated, it gives CASSPMARDEQFF.

The rearrangement uses TRBV7-9 and TRBJ2-3; a possible D gene is TRBD2 (5 bases). Germline CDR1 SEHNR, CDR2 FQNEAQ (reference sequence). Trimming cost V 5 bases and J 0 bases, with 15 bases left between them. The CDR3 runs 16 residues. The CDR3 region has the DNA TGTGCCAGCAGCACCCGCCACACGGGGAGCACAGATACGCAGTATTTT. This translates into CASSTRHTGSTDTQYF. Full variable domain (rest looked up from reference TRBV7-9 and TRBJ2-3): DTGVSQNPRHKITKRGQNVTFRCDPISEHNRLYWYRQTLGQGPEFLTYFQNEAQLEKSRLLSDRFSAERPKGSFSTLEIQRTEQGDSAMYLCASSTRHTGSTDTQYFGPGTRLTVL.